The 27 T cell receptor beta chains below come from one sample, sequenced in a study of T cell repertoires in cytomegalovirus infection. TCRdb processed the reads anew with MiXCR; each CDR3 protein has one entry. The table has some 800,000 distinct CDR3 sequences, less than 35% seen once. No antigen has been identified for these receptors. The material sequenced was cultured CD8+ T cells from PBMCs, taken from culture after CMV antigen stimulation. The receptor set was obtained from a human donor in good health (CMV status not recorded). Some clones in this sample may be carry-over from other donors' samples.

At least ten counts were recorded for this clonotype. The rearrangement uses TRBV7-6 and TRBJ1-1; D not certain. V was shortened by 2 bases and J by 1 base, with 11 bases between the two germline ends. CDR3 length: 15 amino acids. Germline loops: CDR1 SGHVS, CDR2 FNYEAQ. The CDR3 sequence is CASSLSGPPNTEAFF. As DNA, the CDR3 is TGTGCCAGCAGCTTATCGGGTCCGCCGAACACTGAAGCTTTCTTT.

This CDR3 reads CASSYLDTFYGYTF. For the CDR3, the DNA is TGTGCCAGCAGTTACCTGGACACATTCTATGGCTACACCTTC. V is TRBV6-2 or TRBV6-3 and J is TRBJ1-2, with a weak D call TRBD1 (5 bases). The CDR3 length is 14 residues. From germline, CDR1 is MNHEY and CDR2 SVGEGT. Between the trimmed V and J ends, which lost 2 bases and 4 bases, there was a span of 11 bases.

The V gene is TRBV6-2 or TRBV6-3, the J gene TRBJ2-1, with D perhaps being TRBD1 or TRBD2 (6 bases each). With 2 bases removed from V and 7 bases from J, the gap between germline ends came to 12 bases. This CDR3 is 14 amino acids long. From germline, CDR1 is MNHEY and CDR2 SVGEGT. CDR3 protein: CASSYEQGGNEQFF. CDR3 DNA: TGTGCCAGCAGTTACGAACAGGGAGGAAATGAGCAGTTCTTC.

J is TRBJ1-3 and V is TRBV7-9; a weak D match, TRBD1 (5 bases). Trimming removed 6 bases from V and 6 bases from J, with 15 bases in between. Germline CDR1 SEHNR, CDR2 FQNEAQ (reference sequence). The CDR3 is 14 residues long. In DNA form, the CDR3 reads TGTGCCAGCAGTAATCAGGGACTTATAAACACCATATATTTT. Protein product: CASSNQGLINTIYF.

The chain links TRBV20-1 to TRBJ2-4, with no clear D. The CDR3 extends over 13 amino acids. Germline V gene lookup returns CDR1 DFQATT and CDR2 SNEGSKA (reference sequence). The V and J ends lost 4 bases and 5 bases respectively, with 12 bases between them. CDR3 sequence reads: CSAIRFGENIQYF. The CDR3 bases are TGCAGTGCTATCCGATTCGGAGAAAACATTCAGTACTTC.

In its sample, this clonotype was seen a few times. This chain uses TRBV6-6 with TRBJ2-3, with D hard to call. Germline V gene sequence: CDR1 MNHNY, CDR2 SVGAGI (reference sequence). The germline V and J ends were trimmed by 6 bases and 2 bases, with 18 bases remaining between them. The CDR3 consists of 16 residues. CDR3 nucleotide sequence: TGTGCCAGCAGCCTCTTAGGAGCCAGCCCCACAGATACGCAGTATTTT. Translated, it gives CASSLLGASPTDTQYF.

This clonotype was found many times. This sequence joins TRBV6-1 and TRBJ2-1, with unresolved D. V was pared by 1 base and J by 10 bases, with 11 bases between. The CDR3 is made up of 13 amino acids. Germline V lookup: CDR1 MNHNS, CDR2 SASEGT. CDR3 nucleotide sequence: TGTGCCAGCAGTGAAGGGTTAGGATCCGAGCAGTTCTTC. It codes for CASSEGLGSEQFF.

The sample holds a few counts of this clonotype. The gene calls are TRBV6-1 and TRBJ1-2; D remains ambiguous. Looked up from germline, CDR1 is MNHNS and CDR2 is SASEGT. This CDR3 comprises 13 residues. V was clipped by 2 bases and J by 4 bases, with 8 bases between them. CDR3 protein: CASSEWKLYGYTF. In nucleotides, the CDR3 is TGTGCCAGCAGTGAATGGAAGCTCTATGGCTACACCTTC.

The J gene is TRBJ2-2, the V gene TRBV4-3; perhaps D is TRBD1 or TRBD2 (5 bases each). This CDR3 contains 16 residues. V was shortened by 0 bases and J by 1 base, with 9 bases between the two germline ends. CDR1 is LGHNA, CDR2 YSLEER, per germline. The CDR3 nucleotides read TGCGCCAGCAGCCAAGATGGGACGTTGAACACCGGGGAGCTGTTTTTT. It specifies CASSQDGTLNTGELFF.

The sample holds a few counts of this clonotype. This chain uses TRBV12-3 or TRBV12-4 with TRBJ2-1; 8 bases line up with TRBD2. V lost 8 bases and J lost 4; bases outside the gene matches: 4. CDR3 length: 13 amino acids. The CDR3 sequence is CASGRLAYNEQFF. In DNA form, the CDR3 reads TGTGCCAGCGGAAGACTAGCGTACAATGAGCAGTTCTTC.

The rearrangement uses TRBV7-8 and TRBJ1-4; D not resolved. Deletions cut 6 bases from V and 0 bases from J, with 17 bases between. Germline V lookup: CDR1 SGHVS, CDR2 FQNEAQ. The CDR3 extends over 17 amino acids. The chain's CDR3 is CASSFSPSSATNEKLFF. Here the CDR3 DNA reads TGTGCCAGCAGTTTCAGCCCCTCCAGCGCAACTAATGAAAAACTGTTTTTT.

J is TRBJ2-7 and V is TRBV19; 7 bases match TRBD1. Trimming removed 8 bases from V and 0 bases from J; junction bases left unmatched: 4. CDR3 length: 13 amino acids. The germline V gene encodes CDR1 LNHDA and CDR2 SQIVND (reference sequence). This CDR3 is CASGQGDSYEQYF. As DNA, the CDR3 is TGTGCCAGTGGGCAGGGGGACTCCTACGAGCAGTACTTC.

This clonotype showed up many times. The chain joins TRBV7-8 to TRBJ1-6; TRBD1 might be the D (6 bases). The CDR3 sequence is 15 residues long. Germline lookup yields CDR1 SGHVS and CDR2 FQNEAQ. V was pared by 4 bases and J by 5 bases, with 12 bases between. Here the CDR3 DNA reads TGTGCCAGCAGCTCAGCAGGGGCACATAATTCACCCCTCCACTTT. Its translation is CASSSAGAHNSPLHF.

In this sample, this clonotype turned up a few times. The chain couples TRBV7-2 to TRBJ1-4, with 7 bases aligning to TRBD1. The CDR3 is 16 amino acids. Per germline, CDR1 SGHTA and CDR2 FQGNSA. After removal of 4 bases from V and 8 bases from J, the junction contained 13 bases not matched to a gene. CDR3 sequence (DNA): TGTGCCAGCAGCTCACTCGGACAGGTCGGGGAGGAAAAACTGTTTTTT. Residues: CASSSLGQVGEEKLFF.

On this clonotype itself: A single base separates this from a much larger clone, so it may be a read error. The rearrangement links TRBV7-2 to TRBJ2-2; D gene unclear. V lost 8 bases and J 5 bases, leaving 18 bases between the germline ends. From germline, CDR1 is SGHTA and CDR2 FQGNSA. CDR3 length: 15 residues. This chain's CDR3 is CASGTRPQPTGELFF. For the CDR3, the DNA is TGTGCCAGCGGCACTCGACCGCAGCCAACCGGGGAGCTGTTTTTT.

The chain has TRBV2 and TRBJ1-2; D is unclear. CDR3 length equals 10 residues. CDR1 and CDR2 from the germline V gene are SNHLY and FYNNEI. V lost 3 bases to trimming and J lost 11 bases, with 7 bases between them. DNA for the CDR3: TGTGCCAGCAGTGAGGGCTGGTACACCTTC. This encodes CASSEGWYTF.

This clonotype was detected ten times or more. V usage is TRBV4-2 and J usage is TRBJ2-5, with 9 bases matching TRBD2. Germline lookup yields CDR1 LGHNA and CDR2 YNFKEQ. V shed 1 base and J 2 bases; nucleotides not matched to a gene: 8. The CDR3 totals 17 residues. The CDR3 DNA is TGTGCCAGCAGCCAAGGGACTAGCGTCAACACGCAAGAGACCCAGTACTTC. Residues: CASSQGTSVNTQETQYF.

Comments on this clonotype: At one boundary the junction diverges from the germline segment, which might be a read error. The chain recombines TRBV6-5 with TRBJ1-1; 8 nucleotides match TRBD1. Germline CDR1 MNHEY, CDR2 SVGAGI. The CDR3 is 14 amino acids. The CDR3 here is CASSSWDRNTEAFF. The CDR3, as DNA: TGTGCCAGCAGCTCATGGGACAGGAACACTGAAGCTTTCTTC.

This sequence joins TRBV5-1 and TRBJ1-2; D remains unclear. Trimming removed 4 bases from V and 4 bases from J, with 20 bases in between. Germline-derived CDR1 and CDR2 are SGHRS and YFSETQ. The CDR3 loop spans 16 amino acids. CDR3 nucleotide sequence: TGCGCCAGCAGCCGCCCGATCGGGGAGGATAGCTATGGCTACACCTTC. As protein: CASSRPIGEDSYGYTF. Full variable domain (remainder filled in from reference TRBV5-1 and TRBJ1-2): KAGVTQTPRYLIKTRGQQVTLSCSPISGHRSVSWYQQTPGQGLQFLFEYFSETQRNKGNFPGRFSGRQFSNSRSEMNVSTLELGDSALYLCASSRPIGEDSYGYTFGSGTRLTVV.

This clonotype came up a few times. V gene TRBV19 combines with J gene TRBJ1-2, with D tentatively TRBD1 (6 bases). The V and J ends lost 6 bases and 6 bases respectively, with 20 bases between them. The CDR3 runs to 15 residues. Germline V gene data show CDR1 as LNHDA and CDR2 as SQIVND (reference sequence). The CDR3 DNA reads TGTGCCAGTAGCCCAATCGCCTCGGGGGCAGATGGCTACACCTTC. Translation: CASSPIASGADGYTF.

Comment on this clonotype: The junction differs from germline at one of its ends, possibly a read error. CDR3 sequence: CASSLENKGRGGLETQYF. Here the CDR3 DNA reads TGTGCTAGCAGCTTAGAAAATAAGGGGAGGGGAGGATTGGAGACCCAGTACTTC. The V and J genes are TRBV7-7 and TRBJ2-5; 7 bases line up with TRBD2. The CDR3 has 18 amino acids. Germline V gives CDR1 SSHAT, CDR2 FNYEAQ (reference sequence). The variable domain in full, completed from reference TRBV7-7 and TRBJ2-5, reads GAGVSQSPRYKVTKRGQDVTLRCDPISSHATLYWYQQALGQGPEFLTYFNYEAQPDKSGLPSDRFSAERPEGSISTLTIQRTEQRDSAMYRCASSLENKGRGGLETQYFGPGTRLLVL.

A few counts support this clonotype. The chain couples TRBV6-1 to TRBJ1-1; no reliable D call. The germline V gene encodes CDR1 MNHNS and CDR2 SASEGT. This CDR3 spans 15 amino acids. V dropped 5 bases and J dropped 3 bases, with 16 bases sitting between them. CDR3 sequence: CASSFFPERDTEAFF. CDR3 DNA: TGTGCCAGCAGTTTTTTCCCAGAACGGGACACTGAAGCTTTCTTT.

This clonotype was found a few times. The V call is TRBV10-3, the J call TRBJ2-6, with TRBD1 identical over 11 bases. Germline V gives CDR1 ENHRY, CDR2 SYGVKD. There are 18 residues in the CDR3. V shed 8 bases, J shed 2 bases, and the junction held 11 bases outside the gene matches. The DNA of the CDR3 is TGTGCCATCGGAGAGTCGGGACAGGGGGTCCCTGGGGCCAACGTCCTGACTTTC. Protein sequence: CAIGESGQGVPGANVLTF.

This sequence joins TRBV7-9 and TRBJ1-2; 9 bases agree with TRBD1. Trimming removed 2 bases from V and 7 bases from J; junction bases left unmatched: 5. The CDR3 extends over 14 amino acids. The germline V gene encodes CDR1 SEHNR and CDR2 FQNEAQ (reference sequence). CDR3 DNA: TGTGCCAGCAGCTTACCGGGACAGGGTATTGGCTACACCTTC. Translating gives CASSLPGQGIGYTF.

This clonotype is a singleton in its sample. J is TRBJ2-7 and V is TRBV27; TRBD2 might be the D (6 bases). The ends were cut back, 6 bases at V and 12 bases at J, with 18 bases in the middle. The CDR3 has 12 amino acids. The germline V gene has CDR1 MNHEY and CDR2 SMNVEV (reference sequence). The CDR3 is CASSLLWGDLYF. The CDR3 coding sequence is TGTGCCAGCAGCCTCCTTTGGGGGGATCTGTACTTC.

This rearrangement joins TRBV6-2 or TRBV6-3 to TRBJ1-5; D possibly corresponds to TRBD1 (6 bases). From germline, CDR1 is MNHEY and CDR2 SVGEGT. With 1 base removed from V and 4 bases from J, the gap between germline ends came to 14 bases. CDR3 length: 16 residues. In DNA, the CDR3 is TGTGCCAGCAGTTACTTTGGTCTGGGGGCTAATCAGCCCCAGCATTTT. As protein: CASSYFGLGANQPQHF.

This rearrangement joins TRBV6-2 or TRBV6-3 to TRBJ2-7; the D call may be TRBD1 or TRBD2 (6 bases each). Trimming cost V 0 bases and J 2 bases, with 17 bases left between them. This CDR3 has 17 residues. Germline CDR1 MNHEY, CDR2 SVGEGT. The CDR3 bases are TGTGCCAGCAGTTACTCGGCGGGACACGAGATTACCTACGAGCAGTACGTC. Protein: CASSYSAGHEITYEQYV.